The 29 T cell receptor beta chains below were found in one sample sequenced in a study of beta chain features in type 1 diabetes. Expressed TCRB transcripts were sequenced, since all the RNA that had been isolated was reverse transcribed. This table comes from immunoSEQ multiplex PCR, and its TCRdb copy is limited to in-frame clones, with some not included. The sample consists of about 240,000 clones, 25% to 30% of them appearing once. The material sequenced was central memory CD4+ T cells from blood. These TCRs come from a man aged 25-45 years in good health.

The rearrangement links TRBV5-1 to TRBJ2-7; perhaps TRBD2 as D (5 bases). The V gene's germline CDR1 is SGHRS and CDR2 YFSETQ. This CDR3 has 15 amino acids. V was shortened by 1 base and J by 5 bases, with 16 bases between the two germline ends. CDR3 residues: CASSLWALGGHEQYF. CDR3 in DNA: TGCGCCAGCAGCTTGTGGGCCCTCGGAGGCCACGAGCAGTACTTC. The full variable domain, its missing parts supplied by reference TRBV5-1 and TRBJ2-7, is KAGVTQTPRYLIKTRGQQVTLSCSPISGHRSVSWYQQTPGQGLQFLFEYFSETQRNKGNFPGRFSGRQFSNSRSEMNVSTLELGDSALYLCASSLWALGGHEQYFGPGTRLTVT.

There are a few counts of this clone. The chain uses TRBV9 and TRBJ2-7; weak D call: TRBD2 (6 bases). V lost 1 base and J 5 bases, leaving 19 bases between the germline ends. The CDR3 is made up of 16 amino acids. The germline V gene has CDR1 SGDLS and CDR2 YYNGEE. The CDR3 protein is CASSVSARAGTDEQYF. For the CDR3, the DNA is TGTGCCAGCAGCGTAAGTGCGCGGGCCGGGACTGACGAGCAGTACTTC.

The chain carries TRBV9 and TRBJ2-3; 11 bases match TRBD1. The CDR3 contains 17 residues. Germline V gene lookup returns CDR1 SGDLS and CDR2 YYNGEE. Losses at the gene ends were 4 bases for V and 4 bases for J; bases not matched to a gene: 11. CDR3 residues: CASSPRTGGDYADTQYF. The CDR3 region has the DNA TGTGCCAGCAGCCCTCGGACAGGGGGCGATTACGCAGATACGCAGTATTTT.

The rearrangement links TRBV30 to TRBJ2-1; a possible D gene is TRBD1 (6 bases). Germline V CDR1 and CDR2: GTSNPN, SVGIG (reference sequence). Trimming stripped 3 bases from V and 9 bases from J, with 12 bases between. CDR3 length: 12 amino acids. The CDR3: CAWRDTGSEQFF. DNA for the CDR3: TGTGCCTGGAGAGATACAGGGAGTGAGCAGTTCTTC.

V usage is TRBV30 and J usage is TRBJ1-2; TRBD1 is a possible D gene (5 bases). The CDR3 spans 14 residues. Trimming shortened V by 3 bases and J by 2 bases, and 13 bases separated the two germline ends. Germline CDR1 and CDR2: GTSNPN and SVGIG (reference sequence). The CDR3 is CAWSGEQANYGYTF. CDR3 DNA sequence: TGTGCCTGGAGCGGTGAACAGGCGAACTATGGCTACACCTTC.

V is TRBV14 and J is TRBJ2-3, with unresolved D. The CDR3 contains 13 residues. Trimming took off 4 bases at V and 4 bases at J, with 9 bases between the two ends. Germline V CDR1 and CDR2: SGHDN, FVKESK. CDR3 nucleotide sequence: TGTGCCAGCAGCCCCGGTTGGCCAGATACGCAGTATTTT. As protein: CASSPGWPDTQYF.

Only a few counts were recorded for this clone. The genes are TRBV28 and TRBJ1-5; 7 bases agree with TRBD1. J was trimmed by 2 bases and V by 6 bases; bases with no gene match: 4. The CDR3 covers 14 residues. CDR1 MDHEN and CDR2 SYDVKM come from the germline V gene. This CDR3 reads CASSHGTGNQPQHF. CDR3 sequence (DNA): TGTGCCAGCAGCCACGGGACAGGCAATCAGCCCCAGCATTTT.

This chain joins TRBV5-4 and TRBJ1-6; D not resolved. Trimming shortened V by 6 bases and J by 5 bases, and 18 bases separated the two germline ends. CDR3 length: 16 residues. Germline CDR1 is SGHNT and CDR2 is YYREEE (reference sequence). The CDR3 DNA reads TGTGCCAGCACCTCCGGAGGGCAGATGCATAATTCACCCCTCCACTTT. Protein product: CASTSGGQMHNSPLHF.

This clone was detected only a few times. This sample also contains other DNA sequences that code for the same CDR3. The rearrangement joins TRBV30 to TRBJ2-1; D not certain. CDR1 is GTSNPN, CDR2 SVGIG, per germline (reference sequence). Trimming pared 0 bases from V and 7 bases from J, leaving 10 bases between. CDR3 length equals 13 residues. CDR3 in amino acids: CAWSVLGGNEQFF. The CDR3 DNA reads TGTGCCTGGAGTGTACTTGGTGGGAATGAGCAGTTCTTC.

The rearrangement joins TRBV9 to TRBJ1-2; D gene ambiguous. Trimming removed 3 bases from V and 11 bases from J, with 20 bases in between. CDR1 is SGDLS and CDR2 is YYNGEE in the germline V gene. The CDR3 consists of 14 residues. The chain's CDR3 is CASSALPDGGIYTF. The CDR3 nucleotides read TGTGCCAGCAGCGCTCTCCCCGATGGCGGGATTTACACCTTC.

This rearrangement joins TRBV6-1 to TRBJ2-3; tentatively, D is TRBD1 (6 bases). Germline V gene lookup returns CDR1 MNHNS and CDR2 SASEGT. CDR3 length equals 17 residues. The V gene lost 2 bases and the J gene lost 2 bases, with 17 bases spanning the gap. The CDR3 loop is CASSERMDSRYTDTQYF. The CDR3 DNA sequence: TGTGCCAGCAGTGAAAGAATGGACAGCCGATACACAGATACGCAGTATTTT.

The chain recombines TRBV5-4 with TRBJ2-1; no reliable D call. Germline CDR1 SGHNT, CDR2 YYREEE (reference sequence). The V end lost 0 bases, the J end lost 5 bases, and 9 bases lay between the germline ends. The CDR3 loop spans 14 amino acids. The chain's CDR3 is CASSLVPLDNEQFF. Written as DNA, the CDR3 is TGTGCCAGCAGCTTGGTTCCCCTAGACAATGAGCAGTTCTTC.

The chain is built from TRBV2 and TRBJ2-4; D is perhaps TRBD1 (5 bases). CDR3 length: 15 residues. V lost 4 bases to trimming and J lost 0 bases, with 10 bases between them. Per germline, CDR1 SNHLY and CDR2 FYNNEI. The CDR3 DNA is TGTGCCAGCAGTGGACAGCTACTAGCCAAAAACATTCAGTACTTC. Amino acids: CASSGQLLAKNIQYF.

This clone appeared many times. The gene calls are TRBV6-5 and TRBJ1-6, with a possible D match to TRBD1 (5 bases). V lost 8 bases, J lost 7 bases, and 12 bases lay in between. The germline V gene encodes CDR1 MNHEY and CDR2 SVGAGI. The CDR3 consists of 13 residues. CDR3 residues: CASRGGGNSPLHF. Here the CDR3 DNA reads TGTGCCAGCCGGGGGGGAGGCAATTCACCCCTCCACTTT.

This chain uses TRBV29-1 with TRBJ2-7, with D perhaps being TRBD1 or TRBD2 (5 bases each). Germline V gene data show CDR1 as SQVTM and CDR2 as ANQGSEA. The CDR3 length is 12 residues. Trimming pared 2 bases from V and 2 bases from J, leaving 7 bases between. This chain's CDR3 is CSVERDPYEQYF. CDR3 coding DNA: TGCAGCGTTGAAAGGGACCCCTACGAGCAGTACTTC.

The chain couples TRBV11-2 to TRBJ2-7; 9 bases are shared with TRBD1. Germline CDR1 reads SGHAT; CDR2 reads FQNNGV. The length of the CDR3 is 15 residues. Trimming took 5 bases from V and 2 from J; bases not matched to a gene: 7. The CDR3 loop is CASSAHRGLPYEQYF. Written as DNA, the CDR3 is TGTGCCAGCAGCGCCCACAGGGGGCTACCCTACGAGCAGTACTTC.

This clone was seen a handful of times. This sequence joins TRBV15 and TRBJ1-2, with 9 bases lining up with TRBD1. The CDR3 totals 14 residues. Germline CDR1 LNHNV, CDR2 YYDKDF (reference sequence). Trimming took 3 bases from V and 3 from J; bases not matched to a gene: 2. CDR3 in amino acids: CATSRDRGHYGYTF. The CDR3 coding sequence is TGTGCCACCAGCAGGGACAGGGGCCACTATGGCTACACCTTC.

This clone occurred many times. The chain employs TRBV2 and TRBJ1-4; 12 nucleotides agree with TRBD1. Germline trimming cut 4 bases from V and 8 bases from J; bases unmatched to any gene: 8. The CDR3 extends over 16 amino acids. The germline V gene encodes CDR1 SNHLY and CDR2 FYNNEI. CDR3 loop: CASSAAGTGGQEKLFF. CDR3 in DNA: TGTGCCAGCAGTGCCGCCGGGACAGGGGGCCAGGAAAAACTGTTTTTT.

In nucleotides, the CDR3 is TGCAGCGTTGAAGAAGACGGCCGAAACACTGAAGCTTTCTTT. As protein: CSVEEDGRNTEAFF. This chain uses TRBV29-1 with TRBJ1-1; D remains unclear. CDR1 and CDR2 from the germline V gene are SQVTM and ANQGSEA. The V end was cut by 0 bases, the J end by 2 bases, with 10 bases between. This CDR3 has 14 residues.

The chain has TRBV7-6 and TRBJ2-3; D may be TRBD1 or TRBD2 (5 bases each). V shed 5 bases and J shed 6 bases, with 12 bases lying between them. Germline CDR1 is SGHVS and CDR2 is FNYEAQ. This CDR3 region has 13 residues. Here the CDR3 reads CASSLKRGDTQYF. In nucleotides, the CDR3 is TGTGCCAGCAGCCTAAAGAGGGGCGATACGCAGTATTTT. The complete variable domain, with remaining parts taken from reference TRBV7-6 and TRBJ2-3, reads GAGVSQSPRYKVTKRGQDVALRCDPISGHVSLYWYRQALGQGPEFLTYFNYEAQQDKSGLPNDRFSAERPEGSISTLTIQRTEQRDSAMYRCASSLKRGDTQYFGPGTRLTVL.

The rearrangement uses TRBV30 and TRBJ1-4, with TRBD1 identical over 9 bases. The CDR3 sequence is 15 residues long. Germline V gives CDR1 GTSNPN, CDR2 SVGIG (reference sequence). V lost 1 base, J lost 7 bases, and 7 bases stayed unmatched. The CDR3 spells CAWSAGQGRFEKLFF. CDR3 nucleotides: TGTGCCTGGAGTGCCGGACAGGGGAGATTTGAAAAACTGTTTTTT.

This rearrangement joins TRBV27 to TRBJ2-1; 7 bases agree with TRBD2. Germline-derived CDR1 and CDR2 are MNHEY and SMNVEV (reference sequence). CDR3 length equals 16 residues. With V trimmed by 5 bases and J by 0 bases, 7 bases remained unmatched. The CDR3 bases are TGTGCCAGCAGTCCTCTAGCGGTGAGCTCCTACAATGAGCAGTTCTTC. The encoded protein is CASSPLAVSSYNEQFF.

V and J are TRBV2 and TRBJ2-6; D not resolved. This CDR3 is built from 16 residues. Deletions cut 4 bases from V and 0 bases from J, with 10 bases between. CDR1 is SNHLY and CDR2 is FYNNEI in the germline V gene. This CDR3 reads CASSAPGRSGANVLTF. CDR3 nucleotides: TGTGCCAGCAGTGCCCCAGGCCGCTCTGGGGCCAACGTCCTGACTTTC. Filled out from reference TRBV2 and TRBJ2-6, the complete variable domain reads EPEVTQTPSHQVTQMGQEVILRCVPISNHLYFYWYRQILGQKVEFLVSFYNNEISEKSEIFDDQFSVERPDGSNFTLKIRSTKLEDSAMYFCASSAPGRSGANVLTFGAGSRLTVL.

The rearrangement uses TRBV9 and TRBJ2-3; 9 bases line up with TRBD2. Germline trimming cut 3 bases from V and 3 bases from J; bases unmatched to any gene: 5. The CDR3 loop spans 15 amino acids. From germline, CDR1 is SGDLS and CDR2 YYNGEE. CDR3 residues: CASSALAGNTDTQYF. In DNA form, the CDR3 reads TGTGCCAGCAGCGCGCTAGCGGGAAATACAGATACGCAGTATTTT.

The chain joins TRBV11-2 to TRBJ2-7; no definite D call. CDR3 size: 14 residues. The germline V and J ends were trimmed by 0 bases and 1 base, with 7 bases remaining between them. Germline CDR1 reads SGHAT; CDR2 reads FQNNGV. The CDR3, as DNA: TGTGCCAGCAGCTTAGATTACGTTTCCTACGAGCAGTACTTC. Translating gives CASSLDYVSYEQYF.

This sequence joins TRBV29-1 and TRBJ2-5; D assignment may be TRBD1 or TRBD2 (5 bases each). This CDR3 spans 13 amino acids. V lost 1 base and J lost 5, with 11 bases in between. CDR1 is SQVTM, CDR2 ANQGSEA, per germline. The CDR3 DNA reads TGCAGCGTTGAAGTGGGGGTTCGGGAGACCCAGTACTTC. It yields the protein CSVEVGVRETQYF.

V is TRBV30 and J is TRBJ2-1; D not certain. This CDR3 spans 16 amino acids. Germline CDR1 is GTSNPN and CDR2 is SVGIG (reference sequence). With 0 bases removed from V and 5 bases from J, the gap between germline ends came to 17 bases. As DNA, the CDR3 is TGTGCCTGGAGTGTACTACCTGGGAAGGTAAACAATGAGCAGTTCTTC. Translating gives CAWSVLPGKVNNEQFF.

V and J are TRBV2 and TRBJ2-3; D gene ambiguous. Germline CDR1 SNHLY, CDR2 FYNNEI. V was cut by 5 bases and J by 2 bases, with 11 bases left in between. The CDR3 runs to 14 residues. The CDR3 loop is CASSLRSATDTQYF. The DNA for the CDR3 is TGTGCCAGCAGTCTCCGGTCGGCCACAGATACGCAGTATTTT. Using reference TRBV2 and TRBJ2-3 for the parts outside the CDR3, the full variable domain is EPEVTQTPSHQVTQMGQEVILRCVPISNHLYFYWYRQILGQKVEFLVSFYNNEISEKSEIFDDQFSVERPDGSNFTLKIRSTKLEDSAMYFCASSLRSATDTQYFGPGTRLTVL.

This clone was found once. CDR3 loop: CASSDNTLGYEQYF. DNA of the CDR3: TGTGCCAGCAGTGACAACACGTTGGGGTACGAGCAGTACTTC. The V and J genes are TRBV9 and TRBJ2-7; D unresolved. This CDR3 has 14 residues. V was shortened by 5 bases and J by 4 bases, with 16 bases between the two germline ends. CDR1 is SGDLS and CDR2 is YYNGEE in the germline V gene. Based on the CDR3 plus reference TRBV9 and TRBJ2-7, the full variable domain is DSGVTQTPKHLITATGQRVTLRCSPRSGDLSVYWYQQSLDQGLQFLIQYYNGEERAKGNILERFSAQQFPDLHSELNLSSLELGDSALYFCASSDNTLGYEQYFGPGTRLTVT.